This T cell receptor beta chain was captured by sequencing in a study of identical twins. Findings and caveats of the study: Invariant cells of the MAIT and iNKT types might have partly distorted the zero-insertion analyses. The analysis was cross-sectional rather than longitudinal within donors.

The sample holds many counts of this clonotype. Its specificity is not known. TCRdb reanalysed the 5' RACE reads using MiXCR and keeps one entry per CDR3 protein. The table lists hundreds of thousands of distinct CDR3 sequences, around 5.7% of them singletons. Germline CDR1 SGHTA, CDR2 FQGNSA. The CDR3 consists of 16 residues. V shed 5 bases, J shed 10 bases, and the junction held 15 bases outside the gene matches. This receptor was obtained from a man aged 18 to 29 in good health. The V and J genes are TRBV7-2 and TRBJ2-1, with 9 bases matching TRBD2. Sample: naive T cells sorted from blood. This chain's CDR3 is CASSLLAGEGSFEQFF. Here the CDR3 DNA reads TGTGCCAGCAGCCTTTTAGCGGGAGAGGGGTCATTCGAGCAGTTCTTC.